This paragraph reports one T cell receptor beta chain. The sample is drawn from a study of cytomegalovirus exposure and HLA in healthy donors. The PCR employed 60 Vbeta primers together with 13 Jbeta primers. Some clones are missing from TCRdb's copy, which holds only in-frame ones; the method was immunoSEQ multiplex PCR. The data show approximately 180,000 clones, 81% seen once. This CDR3 spans 13 amino acids. Germline lookup yields CDR1 SGHAT and CDR2 FQNNGV. With 5 bases removed from V and 6 bases from J, the gap between germline ends came to 10 bases. The clonotype originates from a woman younger than 35 in good health and CMV-seropositive. Sequenced material: PBMCs. The V call is TRBV11-2, the J call TRBJ2-2; unclear D gene. The CDR3 is CASSPVGAGELFF. The DNA for the CDR3 is TGTGCCAGCAGCCCCGTAGGAGCCGGGGAGCTGTTTTTT.